This T cell receptor (beta chain) originates from a study of cytomegalovirus exposure and HLA in healthy donors. This table comes from immunoSEQ multiplex PCR, and its TCRdb copy is limited to in-frame clones, with some not included. The sample comprises about 250,000 clones, about 90% of which are singletons, and around 12% rests with the top ten. Trimming removed 1 base from V and 8 bases from J, with 9 bases in between. The CDR3 is 12 amino acids. CDR1 is SGHDT, CDR2 YYEEEE, per germline. The chain uses TRBV5-6 and TRBJ1-2; D remains ambiguous. The sequence came from a man aged 18 to 30 in good health and CMV-seropositive. Material: PBMCs. As DNA, the CDR3 is TGTGCCAGCAGCTTGCAAGGGCCCGGCTACACCTTC. This translates into CASSLQGPGYTF.